This T cell receptor beta chain comes out of a study of OX40 agonist ivuxolimab in advanced cancers. For the study at large: People in dose escalation had one of these cancers: hepatocellular carcinoma, melanoma, renal cell or head and neck cancer. Partial responses occurred in three patients (one hepatocellular carcinoma, two cutaneous melanoma).

In regard to this clone: The antigen is not known.

Overall study findings and caveats: Expanded clones belonging to CD8+ T cells outnumbered, on average, those of CD4+.

Using immunoSEQ multiplex PCR, the repertoire was profiled, and TCRdb retains in-frame clones only, with some absent. This repertoire shows about 110,000 clones, less than 95% found once; its top ten account for 0.66%. Trimming left V 4 bases short and J 5 bases short, with 12 bases between. CDR1 is ENHRY and CDR2 is SYGVKD in the germline V gene. This CDR3 is 13 amino acids long. The chain recombines TRBV10-3 with TRBJ2-7; D may be TRBD1 (5 bases). This clonotype originated in an adult with an advanced solid tumor such as melanoma, head and neck, liver or kidney cancer. The specimen was CD4+ or CD8+ T cells sorted from blood, collected in a trial of the OX40 agonist ivuxolimab. DNA for the CDR3: TGTGCCATCAGTGGCCCCAGGGTCCACGAGCAGTACTTC. This translates into CAISGPRVHEQYF.